This is a list of T cell receptor beta chains from one sample in a study of CD8 T cells in Susac syndrome. TCRdb reanalysed the immunoSEQ multiplex PCR reads using MiXCR and keeps one entry per CDR3 protein. The profile covers approximately 180,000 distinct CDR3 sequences, with almost 96% appearing a single time and approximately 0.1% taken by the ten largest. Material for sequencing was CD4+ T cells from PBMCs. The source is a human donor with multiple sclerosis. Both conserved end residues are part of each CDR3. The D gene is left open where the match is weak. A clone size is listed for some rows: how often the clone was seen (once, few, many), or a class if it is expanded.

TRBJ1-5 | TRBV12-3/TRBV12-4 | NA | NA | CASSLRGGLKPQHF | TGTGCCAGCAGTTTAAGGGGGGGGCTTAAGCCCCAGCATTTT
TRBJ2-6 | TRBV2 | NA | NA | CASSEGGGHLFGANVLTF | TGTGCCAGCAGTGAGGGAGGGGGCCACCTCTTCGGGGCCAACGTCCTGACTTTC
TRBJ1-2 | TRBV14 | NA | NA | CASSQVAGTYGYTF | TGTGCCAGCAGCCAAGTTGCGGGGACCTATGGCTACACCTTC
TRBJ2-2 | TRBV27 | TRBD2 | NA | CASSLFGLAGATGELFF | TGTGCCAGCAGTTTATTCGGGCTAGCGGGGGCGACCGGGGAGCTGTTTTTT
TRBJ1-1 | TRBV6-1 | NA | NA | CASSRESRQTEAFF | TGTGCCAGCAGCCGGGAGTCTCGGCAGACTGAAGCTTTCTTT
TRBJ2-5 | TRBV20-1 | TRBD1 | once | CSATPGQQQETQYF | TGCAGTGCTACCCCGGGACAGCAGCAAGAGACCCAGTACTTC
TRBJ1-4 | TRBV7-2 | NA | NA | CASSDKPGEKLFF | TGTGCCAGCAGCGACAAACCGGGAGAAAAACTGTTTTTT
TRBJ2-5 | TRBV20-1 | NA | NA | CSASPGRGRETQYF | TGCAGTGCTAGCCCTGGACGAGGCAGGGAGACCCAGTACTTC
TRBJ2-7 | TRBV6-1 | NA | NA | CASFIGRGYEQYF | TGTGCCAGCTTCATCGGAAGGGGCTACGAGCAGTACTTC
TRBJ1-5 | TRBV6-5 | NA | NA | CASSQGTEPQHF | TGTGCCAGCAGCCAGGGAACCGAGCCCCAGCATTTT
TRBJ2-2 | TRBV20-1 | TRBD1 | few | CSAGQGNTGELFF | TGCAGTGCTGGACAGGGTAACACCGGGGAGCTGTTTTTT
TRBJ1-2 | TRBV7-6 | NA | NA | CASSLREGDGYTF | TGTGCCAGCAGCCTCAGGGAAGGGGATGGCTACACCTTC
TRBJ2-7 | TRBV11-2 | TRBD1 | NA | CASSWTGTYEQYF | TGTGCCAGCAGTTGGACAGGGACCTACGAGCAGTACTTC
TRBJ1-5 | TRBV9 | NA | few | CASSPRGGNQPQHF | TGTGCCAGCAGTCCCAGGGGCGGCAATCAGCCCCAGCATTTT
TRBJ2-5 | TRBV3-1 | TRBD2 | NA | CASSQAGGGAKTQYF | TGTGCCAGCAGCCAAGCTGGCGGGGGGGCGAAGACCCAGTACTTC
TRBJ2-1 | TRBV9 | TRBD2 | NA | CASSVAVLAGDNEQFF | TGTGCCAGCAGCGTAGCTGTACTAGCGGGGGACAATGAGCAGTTCTTC
TRBJ2-5 | TRBV4-2 | NA | NA | CASSQRETQYF | TGTGCCAGCAGCCAGCGAGAGACCCAGTACTTC
TRBJ1-6 | TRBV2 | NA | NA | CASSEILNSPLHF | TGTGCCAGCAGTGAAATTCTGAATTCACCCCTCCACTTT
TRBJ2-7 | TRBV20-1 | NA | NA | CSARPTGYTYEQYF | TGCAGTGCTAGGCCTACAGGTTATACCTACGAGCAGTACTTC
TRBJ2-5 | TRBV3-1 | TRBD1 | once | CASSLLLRDSSRETQYF | TGTGCCAGCAGCCTCCTACTCCGGGACAGCTCCCGAGAGACCCAGTACTTC
TRBJ1-5 | TRBV5-1 | NA | NA | CASSFGVNQPQHF | TGCGCCAGCAGCTTCGGGGTCAATCAGCCCCAGCATTTT
TRBJ2-7 | TRBV15 | NA | NA | CATSRERTAPYGQYF | TGTGCCACCAGCAGAGAGAGGACGGCTCCCTACGGGCAGTACTTC
TRBJ2-7 | TRBV2 | TRBD2 | NA | CATRRTSGGAYEQYF | TGTGCCACCCGAAGAACTAGCGGGGGGGCCTACGAGCAGTACTTC
TRBJ1-1 | TRBV20-1 | NA | NA | CSASAASNTEAFF | TGCAGTGCCTCCGCAGCTTCGAACACTGAAGCTTTCTTT
TRBJ1-1 | TRBV30 | TRBD1 | NA | CAWNTAGGTGEAFF | TGTGCCTGGAACACTGCAGGGGGGACCGGTGAAGCTTTCTTT
TRBJ2-2 | TRBV20-1 | NA | NA | CSARDGPPNTGELFF | TGCAGTGCTAGAGATGGGCCCCCGAACACCGGGGAGCTGTTTTTT
TRBJ2-1 | TRBV23-1 | NA | NA | CASRHPFWVFPVYSYNEQFF | TGCGCCAGCAGACACCCTTTCTGGGTTTTCCCTGTCTACTCCTACAATGAGCAGTTCTTC
TRBJ1-1 | TRBV6-1 | NA | NA | CASSPGLGWTNTEAFF | TGTGCCAGCAGTCCGGGATTGGGTTGGACGAACACTGAAGCTTTCTTT
TRBJ1-2 | TRBV20-1 | NA | NA | CSALTWGNGYTF | TGCAGTGCACTGACATGGGGTAATGGCTACACCTTC
TRBJ1-1 | TRBV7-9 | NA | NA | CASSLGSAVGNTEAFF | TGTGCCAGCAGCTTAGGCTCGGCGGTGGGGAACACTGAAGCTTTCTTT
TRBJ2-7 | TRBV18 | NA | once | CASSPFGQGVYEQYF | TGTGCCAGCTCACCATTCGGGCAGGGCGTCTACGAGCAGTACTTC
TRBJ2-2 | TRBV2 | TRBD1 | NA | CASRLRQGTGELFF | TGTGCCAGCCGTCTCCGACAGGGTACCGGGGAGCTGTTTTTT
TRBJ2-2 | TRBV6-5 | NA | NA | CASSYSKGGFGELFF | TGTGCCAGCAGTTACTCGAAGGGCGGGTTCGGGGAGCTGTTTTTT
TRBJ2-7 | TRBV30 | NA | once | CAWSQPVGFLGASYEQYF | TGTGCCTGGAGTCAACCGGTGGGCTTCTTGGGCGCCTCCTACGAGCAGTACTTC
TRBJ2-5 | TRBV5-1 | NA | NA | CASSLGLYQETQYF | TGCGCCAGCAGCTTGGGACTGTACCAAGAGACCCAGTACTTC
TRBJ2-7 | TRBV25-1 | NA | once | CASRGGHEQYF | TGTGCCAGCAGGGGGGGGCACGAGCAGTACTTC
TRBJ1-5 | TRBV20-1 | NA | NA | CSAPLQGNQPQHF | TGCAGTGCCCCCCTCCAAGGGAATCAGCCCCAGCATTTT
TRBJ1-6 | TRBV11-2 | NA | NA | CASVLGGIFQNSPLHF | TGTGCCAGCGTGCTCGGGGGGATTTTCCAAAATTCACCCCTCCACTTT
TRBJ2-7 | TRBV12-3/TRBV12-4 | TRBD1 | NA | CASSQDRGHEQYF | TGTGCCAGCAGTCAGGACAGGGGCCACGAGCAGTACTTC
TRBJ2-1 | TRBV4-1 | NA | NA | CASSTHPRGDEQFF | TGCGCCAGCAGCACTCACCCCAGGGGGGATGAGCAGTTCTTC